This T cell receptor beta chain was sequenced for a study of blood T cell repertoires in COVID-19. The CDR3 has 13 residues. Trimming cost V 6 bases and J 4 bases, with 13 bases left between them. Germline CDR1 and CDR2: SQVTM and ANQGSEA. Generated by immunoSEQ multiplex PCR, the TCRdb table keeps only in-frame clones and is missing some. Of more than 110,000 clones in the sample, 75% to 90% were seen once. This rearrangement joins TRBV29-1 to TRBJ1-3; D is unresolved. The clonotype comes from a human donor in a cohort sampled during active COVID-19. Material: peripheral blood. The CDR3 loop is CSVIEIGGNTIYF. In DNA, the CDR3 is TGCAGCGTAATTGAAATTGGCGGAAACACCATATATTTT.